This paragraph reports one T cell receptor (beta chain). A much more abundant neighbour one base away suggests this may be a read error. The library targeted TCRbeta and was prepared with unique molecular identifiers. TCRdb redid the calling of the PCR reads with MiXCR, one entry per CDR3 protein. The table has 350,000 to 450,000 distinct CDR3 sequences, more than 10% seen once. This record comes from a study of T-cell reconstitution after alpha-beta-depleted transplantation in children. Between the trimmed V and J ends, which lost 4 bases and 8 bases, there was a span of 22 bases. The CDR3 length is 16 residues. CDR1 is SGHRS and CDR2 is YFSETQ in the germline V gene.

This TCR came from a human donor who donated a stem cell graft to a child with Fanconi anemia. Sample: PBMCs, taken from the stem cell graft. This chain uses TRBV5-1 with TRBJ2-1, with D perhaps TRBD1 (6 bases). CDR3 loop: CASSPEPHRVGDEQFF. The CDR3 bases are TGCGCCAGCAGCCCGGAGCCCCACAGGGTTGGAGATGAGCAGTTCTTC.